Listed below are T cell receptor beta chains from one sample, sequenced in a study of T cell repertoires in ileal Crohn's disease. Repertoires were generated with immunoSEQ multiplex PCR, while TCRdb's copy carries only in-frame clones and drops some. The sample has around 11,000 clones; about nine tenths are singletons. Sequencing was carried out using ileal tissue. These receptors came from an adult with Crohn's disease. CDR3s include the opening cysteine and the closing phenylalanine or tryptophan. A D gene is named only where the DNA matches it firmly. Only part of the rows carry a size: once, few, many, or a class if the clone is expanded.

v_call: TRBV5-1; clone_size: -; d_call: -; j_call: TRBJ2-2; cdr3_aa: CASSLVVDTGELFF; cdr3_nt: TGCGCCAGCAGCTTGGTAGTCGACACCGGGGAGCTGTTTTTT
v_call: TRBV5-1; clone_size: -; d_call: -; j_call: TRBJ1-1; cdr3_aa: CASSLRTGSRTEAFF; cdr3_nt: TGCGCCAGCAGCCTCCGCACAGGGAGCAGGACTGAAGCTTTCTTT
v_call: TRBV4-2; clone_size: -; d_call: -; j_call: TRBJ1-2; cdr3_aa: CASSQDKDYGYTF; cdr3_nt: TGTGCCAGCAGCCAAGATAAGGATTATGGCTACACCTTC
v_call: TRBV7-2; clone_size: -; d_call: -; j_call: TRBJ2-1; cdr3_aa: CASSLEGSGEQFF; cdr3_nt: TGTGCCAGCAGCTTAGAGGGTAGCGGAGAGCAGTTCTTC
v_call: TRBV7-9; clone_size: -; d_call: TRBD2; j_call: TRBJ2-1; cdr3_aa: CASGEGTSGMLSSYNEQFF; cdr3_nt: TGTGCCAGCGGGGAAGGGACTAGCGGGATGTTAAGCTCCTACAATGAGCAGTTCTTC
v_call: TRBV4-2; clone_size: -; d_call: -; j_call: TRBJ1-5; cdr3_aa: CASSQDPGMGNQPQHF; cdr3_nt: TGTGCCAGCAGCCAAGATCCGGGCATGGGCAATCAGCCCCAGCATTTT
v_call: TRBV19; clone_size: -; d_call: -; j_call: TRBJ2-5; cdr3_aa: CASSIGEGGTQYF; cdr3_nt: TGTGCCAGTAGTATAGGGGAAGGCGGGACCCAGTACTTC
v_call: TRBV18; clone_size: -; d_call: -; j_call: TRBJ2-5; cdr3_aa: CASSPLKESGQYF; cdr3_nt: TGTGCCAGCTCACCATTAAAGGAGAGCGGCCAGTACTTC
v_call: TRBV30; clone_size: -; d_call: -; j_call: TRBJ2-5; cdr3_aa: CAWSQVNPKETQYF; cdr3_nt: TGTGCCTGGAGTCAGGTCAACCCGAAAGAGACCCAGTACTTC
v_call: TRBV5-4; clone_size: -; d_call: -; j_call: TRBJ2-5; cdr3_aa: CASSLNLAFQETQYF; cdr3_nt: TGTGCCAGCAGCCTGAACCTAGCGTTTCAAGAGACCCAGTACTTC
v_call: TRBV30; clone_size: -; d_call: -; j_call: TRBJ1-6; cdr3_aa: CAWNPGDGGNSPLHF; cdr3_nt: TGTGCCTGGAATCCTGGGGACGGGGGTAATTCACCCCTCCACTTT
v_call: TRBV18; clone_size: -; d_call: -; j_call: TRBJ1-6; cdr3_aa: CASSDQGGDSPLHF; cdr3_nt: TGTGCCAGCTCAGACCAAGGTGGGGATTCACCCCTCCACTTT
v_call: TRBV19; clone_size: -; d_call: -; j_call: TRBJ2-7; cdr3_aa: CASRRTAGEGYEQYF; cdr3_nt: TGTGCCAGTAGGCGGACCGCAGGGGAAGGCTACGAGCAGTACTTC
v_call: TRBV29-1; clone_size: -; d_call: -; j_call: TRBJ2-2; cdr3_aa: CSVQRGNTGELFF; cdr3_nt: TGCAGCGTCCAACGGGGAAACACCGGGGAGCTGTTTTTT
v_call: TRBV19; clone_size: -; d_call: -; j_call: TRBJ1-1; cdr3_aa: CASSIRRETEAFF; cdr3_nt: TGTGCCAGTAGTATACGCAGGGAAACTGAAGCTTTCTTT
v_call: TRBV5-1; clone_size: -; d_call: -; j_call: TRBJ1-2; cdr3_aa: CASSNADGYTF; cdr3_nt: TGCGCCAGCAGCAACGCGGATGGCTACACCTTC
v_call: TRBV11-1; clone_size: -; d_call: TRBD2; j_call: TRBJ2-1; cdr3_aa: CASSLGARGGIYNEQFF; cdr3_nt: TGTGCCAGCAGCTTAGGGGCCCGGGGGGGGATTTACAATGAGCAGTTCTTC
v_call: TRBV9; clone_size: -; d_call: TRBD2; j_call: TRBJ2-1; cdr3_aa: CASSVALAGRSSYNEQFF; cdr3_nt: TGTGCCAGCAGCGTAGCCCTAGCGGGTAGAAGCTCCTACAATGAGCAGTTCTTC
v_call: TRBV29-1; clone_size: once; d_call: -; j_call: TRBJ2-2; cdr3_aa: CSVEGYPGELFF; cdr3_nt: TGCAGCGTGGAAGGATATCCCGGGGAGCTGTTTTTT
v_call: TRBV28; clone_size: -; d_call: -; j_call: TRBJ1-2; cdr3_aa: CASEGEGGYTF; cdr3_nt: TGTGCCTCGGAGGGGGAGGGCGGCTACACCTTC
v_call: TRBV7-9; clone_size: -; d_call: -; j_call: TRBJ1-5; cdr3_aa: CASSLTDPPNQPQHF; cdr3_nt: TGTGCCAGCAGCTTAACGGACCCCCCAAATCAGCCCCAGCATTTT
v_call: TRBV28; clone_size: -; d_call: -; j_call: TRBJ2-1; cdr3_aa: CASKGYTDYNEQFF; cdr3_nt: TGTGCCAGCAAGGGCTACACCGACTACAATGAGCAGTTCTTC
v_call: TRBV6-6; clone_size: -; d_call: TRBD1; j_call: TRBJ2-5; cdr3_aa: CASQGTVQETQYF; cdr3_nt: TGTGCCAGCCAAGGGACAGTTCAAGAGACCCAGTACTTC
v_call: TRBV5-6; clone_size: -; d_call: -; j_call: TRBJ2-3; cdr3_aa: CASTKSGVGTDTQYF; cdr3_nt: TGTGCCAGCACGAAGTCGGGGGTCGGCACAGATACGCAGTATTTT
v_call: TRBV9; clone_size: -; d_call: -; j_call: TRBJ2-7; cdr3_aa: CASSVAGASEQYF; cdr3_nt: TGTGCCAGCAGCGTAGCTGGTGCAAGCGAGCAGTACTTC
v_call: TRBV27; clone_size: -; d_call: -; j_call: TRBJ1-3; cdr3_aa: CASKRDTGNTIYF; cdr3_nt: TGTGCCAGCAAGCGAGATACTGGAAACACCATATATTTT
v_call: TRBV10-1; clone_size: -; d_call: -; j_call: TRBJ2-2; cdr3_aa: CASRGTGNTGELFF; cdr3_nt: TGCGCCAGCAGGGGGACGGGAAACACCGGGGAGCTGTTTTTT
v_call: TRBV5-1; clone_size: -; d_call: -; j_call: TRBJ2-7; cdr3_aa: CASSLVEVPSYEQYF; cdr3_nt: TGCGCCAGCAGCTTGGTGGAGGTCCCCTCCTACGAGCAGTACTTC
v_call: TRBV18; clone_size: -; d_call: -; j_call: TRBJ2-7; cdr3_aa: CASSPGQSLTYEQYF; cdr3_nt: TGTGCCAGCTCACCCGGTCAGAGCCTCACGTACGAGCAGTACTTC
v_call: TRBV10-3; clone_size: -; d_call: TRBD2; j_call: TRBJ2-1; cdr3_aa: CAIRGLAGAYNEQFF; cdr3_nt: TGTGCCATCAGAGGGCTAGCGGGTGCATACAATGAGCAGTTCTTC
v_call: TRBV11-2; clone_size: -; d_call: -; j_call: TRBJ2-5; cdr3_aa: CASSLVGGSLETQYF; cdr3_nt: TGTGCCAGCAGCTTGGTAGGGGGGAGTCTAGAGACCCAGTACTTC
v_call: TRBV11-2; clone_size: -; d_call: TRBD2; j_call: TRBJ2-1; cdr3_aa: CASSFRAGVRSYNEQFF; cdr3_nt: TGTGCCAGCAGCTTTCGGGCGGGAGTGAGGTCCTACAATGAGCAGTTCTTC
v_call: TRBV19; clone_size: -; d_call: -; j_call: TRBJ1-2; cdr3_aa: CASSSESTYGYTF; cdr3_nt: TGTGCCAGTAGTTCCGAGTCCACCTATGGCTACACCTTC
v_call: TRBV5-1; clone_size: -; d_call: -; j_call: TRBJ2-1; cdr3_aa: CASSLVGGSSPYNEQFF; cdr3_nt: TGCGCCAGCAGCTTGGTAGGGGGTTCGAGTCCCTACAATGAGCAGTTCTTC
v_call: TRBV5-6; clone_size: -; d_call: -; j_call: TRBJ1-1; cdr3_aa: CASSVFGGTPMNTEAFF; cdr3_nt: TGTGCCAGCAGCGTTTTTGGGGGGACACCCATGAACACTGAAGCTTTCTTT
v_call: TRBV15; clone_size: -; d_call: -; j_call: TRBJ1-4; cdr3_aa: CATARSNEKLFF; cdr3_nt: TGTGCCACGGCCAGGTCTAATGAAAAACTGTTTTTT
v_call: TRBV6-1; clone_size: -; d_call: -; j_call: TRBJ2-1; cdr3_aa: CASSINNEQFF; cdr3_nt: TGTGCCAGCAGTATCAACAATGAGCAGTTCTTC
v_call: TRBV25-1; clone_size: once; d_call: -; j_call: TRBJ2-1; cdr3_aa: CASSESSSYNEQFF; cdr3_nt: TGTGCCAGCAGTGAATCCAGCTCCTACAATGAGCAGTTCTTC
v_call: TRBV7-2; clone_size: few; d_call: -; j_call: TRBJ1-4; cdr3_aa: CASSPRGGWEKLFF; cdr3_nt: TGTGCCAGCAGCCCTCGGGGGGGGTGGGAAAAACTGTTTTTT
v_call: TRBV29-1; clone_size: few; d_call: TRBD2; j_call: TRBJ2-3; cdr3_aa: CSVVMIAGGPDTQYF; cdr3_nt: TGCAGCGTTGTTATGATAGCGGGAGGCCCAGATACGCAGTATTTT
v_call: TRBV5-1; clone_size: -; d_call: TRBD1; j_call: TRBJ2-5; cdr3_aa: CASSVTGGETQYF; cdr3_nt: TGCGCCAGCAGCGTGACAGGGGGAGAGACCCAGTACTTC
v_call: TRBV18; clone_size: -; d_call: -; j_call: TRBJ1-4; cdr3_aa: CASSPPDGPTNEKLFF; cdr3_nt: TGTGCCAGCTCACCACCGGACGGCCCAACTAATGAAAAACTGTTTTTT
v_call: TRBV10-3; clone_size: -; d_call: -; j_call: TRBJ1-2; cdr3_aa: CAISEKGDYGYTF; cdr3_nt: TGTGCCATCAGTGAGAAAGGGGACTATGGCTACACCTTC
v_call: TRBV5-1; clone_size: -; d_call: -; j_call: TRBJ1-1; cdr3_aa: CASSPIIGGGGTEAFF; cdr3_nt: TGCGCCAGCAGCCCCATCATTGGGGGCGGAGGAACTGAAGCTTTCTTT
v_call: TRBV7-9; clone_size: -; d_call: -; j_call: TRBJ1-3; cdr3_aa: CASSPRDASSGNTIYF; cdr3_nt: TGTGCCAGCAGCCCCAGGGACGCAAGCTCTGGAAACACCATATATTTT
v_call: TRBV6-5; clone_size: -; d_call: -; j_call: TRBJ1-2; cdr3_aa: CAVGGGINYGYTF; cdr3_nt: TGTGCCGTGGGAGGAGGGATTAACTATGGCTACACCTTC
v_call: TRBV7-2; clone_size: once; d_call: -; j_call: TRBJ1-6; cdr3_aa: CASSLDRLNSPLHF; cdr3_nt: TGTGCCAGCAGCTTAGACCGGCTTAATTCACCCCTCCACTTT
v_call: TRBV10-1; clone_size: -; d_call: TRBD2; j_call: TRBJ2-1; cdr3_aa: CASSVVAGGRYNEQFF; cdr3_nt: TGCGCCAGCAGTGTAGTAGCGGGAGGGAGGTACAATGAGCAGTTCTTC
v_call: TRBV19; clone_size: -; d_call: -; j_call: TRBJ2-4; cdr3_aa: CASSISRTENIQYF; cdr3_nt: TGTGCCAGTAGTATATCGAGGACAGAAAACATTCAGTACTTC
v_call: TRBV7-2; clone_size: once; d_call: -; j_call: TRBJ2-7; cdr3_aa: CASSLAEVSYEQYF; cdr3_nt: TGTGCCAGCAGCTTAGCCGAGGTCTCCTACGAGCAGTACTTC
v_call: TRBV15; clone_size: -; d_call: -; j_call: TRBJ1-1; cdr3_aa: CATSRGIPGSEAFF; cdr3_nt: TGTGCCACCAGCAGGGGCATCCCCGGCAGCGAAGCTTTCTTT
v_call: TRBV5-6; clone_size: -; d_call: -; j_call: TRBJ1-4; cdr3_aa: CASSRREKLFF; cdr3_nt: TGTGCCAGCAGCCGGAGGGAAAAACTGTTTTTT